One and the same sample provided the 24 T cell receptor beta chains below, sequenced in a study of T cells in tumors and immune-related adverse events. Clones were sequenced by immunoSEQ multiplex PCR, and TCRdb holds only the in-frame ones, with some missing. Here the sample spans approximately 11,000 clones, about 90% being singletons. The starting material was lymph node tissue, obtained from a patient treated with anti-PD-1 therapy. These receptors all stem from a female donor with metastatic renal cell carcinoma.

The V gene is TRBV6-1, the J gene TRBJ2-7; a weak D match, TRBD1 (5 bases). This CDR3 contains 15 residues. Germline V gene data show CDR1 as MNHNS and CDR2 as SASEGT. V lost 1 base and J 6 bases, leaving 16 bases between the germline ends. This CDR3 is CASSEDRTLTPEQYF. Written as DNA, the CDR3 is TGTGCCAGCAGTGAAGACAGGACACTGACACCCGAGCAGTACTTC.

This chain connects TRBV19 to TRBJ1-6; 7 bases are shared with TRBD1. J lost 6 bases, V lost 7 bases, and 6 bases had no gene match. The CDR3 is 14 amino acids. Germline V lookup: CDR1 LNHDA, CDR2 SQIVND (reference sequence). The CDR3 DNA reads TGTGCCAGTAACCATGACAGGGTTAATTCACCCCTCCACTTT. It codes for CASNHDRVNSPLHF.

The V and J genes are TRBV6-1 and TRBJ2-7; TRBD1 agrees at 8 bases. CDR3 length: 15 amino acids. Germline V lookup: CDR1 MNHNS, CDR2 SASEGT. Unmatched junction bases numbered 8, after V lost 4 bases and J lost 3 bases. The chain's CDR3 is CASSVRQGRSYEQYF. The CDR3 nucleotides are TGTGCCAGCAGTGTTCGACAGGGGAGAAGCTACGAGCAGTACTTC.

The CDR3 DNA reads TGCGCCAGCAGCCAAGATAGGGGGTTTGGCTACACCTTC. Encoded protein: CASSQDRGFGYTF. The chain employs TRBV4-1 and TRBJ1-2; D perhaps matches TRBD1 (6 bases). In germline, CDR1 is MGHRA, CDR2 YSYEKL. The CDR3 sequence is 13 residues long. V was clipped by 0 bases and J by 7 bases, with 9 bases between them.

The rearrangement links TRBV15 to TRBJ2-1; D gene unclear. Trimming pared 1 base from V and 3 bases from J, leaving 1 base between. From germline, CDR1 is LNHNV and CDR2 YYDKDF (reference sequence). The CDR3 has 12 amino acids. DNA of the CDR3: TGTGCCACCAGCAGAGGCTACAATGAGCAGTTCTTC. Translation: CATSRGYNEQFF.

This chain links TRBV4-3 with TRBJ2-7; D is undetermined. Germline CDR1 LGHNA, CDR2 YSLEER. The CDR3 runs 14 residues. The germline V and J ends were trimmed by 4 bases and 0 bases, with 10 bases remaining between them. The CDR3 nucleotides are TGCGCCAGCAGCCCTACGGACCTCTCCTACGAGCAGTACTTC. It translates to CASSPTDLSYEQYF.

The V call is TRBV6-5, the J call TRBJ1-3; no clear D gene. Germline-derived CDR1 and CDR2 are MNHEY and SVGAGI. Between the trimmed V and J ends, which lost 5 bases and 4 bases, there was a span of 12 bases. The CDR3 length is 14 residues. The CDR3 is CASSPGYSGNTIYF. DNA for the CDR3: TGTGCCAGCAGTCCGGGATATTCGGGAAACACCATATATTTT.

The chain employs TRBV23-1 and TRBJ2-5; the match to TRBD2 covers 14 bases. TRBV23-1 is identified as an open reading frame with a role that is uncertain. This CDR3 spans 17 amino acids. Losses at the gene ends were 6 bases for V and 1 base for J; bases not matched to a gene: 7. Here the CDR3 DNA reads TGCGCCAGCAGACCCGGGACTAGCGGGAGTTGCCAAGAGACCCAGTACTTC. It codes for CASRPGTSGSCQETQYF.

V and J are TRBV6-6 and TRBJ1-2, with a tentative D call TRBD1 (6 bases). The CDR3 is 13 residues long. CDR1 is MNHNY, CDR2 SVGAGI, per germline (reference sequence). The ends were cut back, 6 bases at V and 6 bases at J, with 14 bases in the middle. In nucleotides, the CDR3 is TGTGCCAGCAGGATTAGGACAGTTGATGGCTACACCTTC. This translates into CASRIRTVDGYTF.

The CDR3 coding sequence is TGTGCCAGCAGCTCTCGCGGACAACCTCAAGAGACCCAGTACTTC. Translating gives CASSSRGQPQETQYF. The chain uses TRBV11-2 and TRBJ2-5, with D possibly being TRBD1 (5 bases). The CDR3 has 15 amino acids. Trimming removed 4 bases from V and 2 bases from J, with 14 bases in between. Germline V CDR1 and CDR2: SGHAT, FQNNGV.

This sequence joins TRBV29-1 and TRBJ2-7; the D gene is possibly TRBD2 (5 bases). The CDR3 is 14 amino acids. Trimming stripped 1 base from V and 1 base from J, with 11 bases between. The germline gives CDR1 SQVTM, CDR2 ANQGSEA. CDR3 sequence: CSVEGISESYEQYF. In nucleotides, the CDR3 is TGCAGCGTTGAAGGGATTAGCGAATCCTACGAGCAGTACTTC.

The rearrangement uses TRBV6-6 and TRBJ2-7, with TRBD2 matching 7 bases. There are 15 residues in the CDR3. V was pared by 2 bases and J by 4 bases, with 8 bases of the junction left unmatched. In germline, CDR1 is MNHNY, CDR2 SVGAGI (reference sequence). DNA for the CDR3: TGTGCCAGCAGTTACGAGCACCTAGCGGAATACGAGCAGTACTTC. Residues: CASSYEHLAEYEQYF.

Regarding this clone: One end of the junction is discordant with germline, which a read error may explain. The genes are TRBV5-4 and TRBJ1-2; no clear D gene. The CDR3 has 13 amino acids. Per germline, CDR1 SGHNT and CDR2 YYREEE (reference sequence). In DNA form, the CDR3 reads TGTGCCAGCAGCTTAGGATCCAACTATGGCTACATCTTC. Its translation is CASSLGSNYGYIF.

The chain uses TRBV25-1 and TRBJ1-2; D remains ambiguous. Germline V gene data show CDR1 as MGHDK and CDR2 as SYGVNS. The ends were cut back, 3 bases at V and 4 bases at J, with 6 bases in the middle. This CDR3 contains 12 residues. In DNA form, the CDR3 reads TGTGCCAGCAGTGAGCAGAGCTATGGCTACACCTTC. It yields the protein CASSEQSYGYTF.

The chain carries TRBV27 and TRBJ2-3, with 9 bases aligning to TRBD2. From germline, CDR1 is MNHEY and CDR2 SMNVEV (reference sequence). V lost 6 bases, J lost 3 bases, and 4 bases stayed unmatched. This CDR3 is 14 amino acids long. CDR3 in DNA: TGTGCCAGCAGACGGCTAGCGGGAACAGATACGCAGTATTTT. Protein product: CASRRLAGTDTQYF.

In the case of this clone: The germline gene is not matched at one end of the junction; a read error may be the cause. Other DNA sequences of this sample code for an identical CDR3. The CDR3 bases are TGTGCCAGTCCGTCAAACTGGTTCGTTGGCTACACCTTT. Protein: CASPSNWFVGYTF. The chain uses TRBV6-1 and TRBJ1-2; no reliable D call. Germline CDR1 and CDR2: MNHNS and SASEGT. The CDR3 consists of 13 residues.

This clone was observed once. This chain connects TRBV19 to TRBJ1-4; D is unresolved. With 9 bases removed from V and 7 bases from J, the gap between germline ends came to 15 bases. CDR3 length: 13 amino acids. Germline V gives CDR1 LNHDA, CDR2 SQIVND (reference sequence). The CDR3: CASRALSGEKLFF. CDR3 bases: TGTGCCAGCCGGGCTCTCTCGGGTGAAAAACTGTTTTTT.

The chain is built from TRBV9 and TRBJ2-2; D is unresolved. Trimming shortened V by 0 bases and J by 2 bases, and 8 bases separated the two germline ends. The CDR3 has 15 residues. In germline, CDR1 is SGDLS, CDR2 YYNGEE. Written as DNA, the CDR3 is TGTGCCAGCAGCGTAGGACGCGTTAACACCGGGGAGCTGTTTTTT. It codes for CASSVGRVNTGELFF.

This clone has more than one count but fewer than ten. The V gene is TRBV2, the J gene TRBJ1-3; D call uncertain. Trimming shortened V by 4 bases and J by 0 bases, and 4 bases separated the two germline ends. The CDR3 runs to 13 residues. Per germline, CDR1 SNHLY and CDR2 FYNNEI. For the CDR3, the DNA is TGTGCCAGCAGTGTTAACTCTGGAAACACCATATATTTT. It encodes CASSVNSGNTIYF.

The V call is TRBV27, the J call TRBJ2-2, with 9 bases lining up with TRBD1. After removal of 5 bases from V and 6 bases from J, the junction contained 7 bases not matched to a gene. Germline V gives CDR1 MNHEY, CDR2 SMNVEV (reference sequence). The CDR3 is made up of 15 amino acids. CDR3 region: CASSPNRGLAGELFF. CDR3 sequence (DNA): TGTGCCAGCAGTCCAAACAGGGGGCTTGCCGGGGAGCTGTTTTTT.

The chain couples TRBV19 to TRBJ2-7, with TRBD1 matching 9 bases. The CDR3 runs to 14 residues. V lost 2 bases and J lost 5; bases outside the gene matches: 4. Germline CDR1 and CDR2: LNHDA and SQIVND (reference sequence). The CDR3 here is CASSIRTGANEQYF. The CDR3 coding sequence is TGTGCCAGTAGTATAAGGACAGGGGCCAACGAGCAGTACTTC. Using reference TRBV19 and TRBJ2-7 for the parts outside the CDR3, the full variable domain is DGGITQSPKYLFRKEGQNVTLSCEQNLNHDAMYWYRQDPGQGLRLIYYSQIVNDFQKGDIAEGYSVSREKKESFPLTVTSAQKNPTAFYLCASSIRTGANEQYFGPGTRLTVT.

The V call is TRBV7-9, the J call TRBJ1-2, with D uncertain. Germline values: CDR1 SEHNR, CDR2 FQNEAQ (reference sequence). The CDR3 sequence is 13 residues long. Deletions cut 0 bases from V and 4 bases from J, with 6 bases between. DNA for the CDR3: TGTGCCAGCAGCTTAGCAGGGCCCTATGGCTACACCTTC. It specifies CASSLAGPYGYTF. Based on the CDR3 plus reference TRBV7-9 and TRBJ1-2, the full variable domain is DTGVSQNPRHKITKRGQNVTFRCDPISEHNRLYWYRQTLGQGPEFLTYFQNEAQLEKSRLLSDRFSAERPKGSFSTLEIQRTEQGDSAMYLCASSLAGPYGYTFGSGTRLTVV.

This clone has just a few counts. One end of the junction is discordant with germline, which a read error may explain. The V and J genes are TRBV2 and TRBJ2-3; tentatively, D is TRBD2 (6 bases). The CDR3 is 14 amino acids. Germline-derived CDR1 and CDR2 are SNHLY and FYNNEI. CDR3 DNA: TGTGCCAGCAGTGAGGGAGCGGGCACGGATACGCAGTATTTT. The encoded protein is CASSEGAGTDTQYF.

This clone was counted once. The CDR3 protein is CASSQEPASYNEQFF. CDR3 nucleotides: TGCGCCAGCAGCCAAGAGCCAGCCTCCTACAATGAGCAGTTCTTC. The chain uses TRBV4-1 and TRBJ2-1; D unclear. Germline assignment: CDR1 MGHRA and CDR2 YSYEKL. Trimming left V 0 bases short and J 0 bases short, with 6 bases between. There are 15 residues in the CDR3.